The 18 T cell receptor beta chains listed next were all sequenced from one sample in a study of OX40 agonist ivuxolimab in advanced cancers. Assay used: immunoSEQ multiplex PCR; TCRdb lists only in-frame clones, some missing. The profile shows about 20,000 clones, 80% to 95% of them singletons. The sample here was CD4+ or CD8+ T cells sorted from blood, taken in a trial of the OX40 agonist ivuxolimab. Every receptor here comes from an adult with an advanced solid tumor such as melanoma, head and neck, liver or kidney cancer.

Regarding this clone: Other DNA sequences in this specimen translate into the identical CDR3. The chain employs TRBV7-9 and TRBJ2-5; TRBD2 aligns across 14 bases. This CDR3 is 16 amino acids long. Germline loops: CDR1 SEHNR, CDR2 FQNEAQ (reference sequence). Trimming took 5 bases from V and 2 from J; bases not matched to a gene: 4. This CDR3 reads CASSPRLAGGQETQYF. In DNA, the CDR3 is TGTGCCAGCAGCCCGCGACTAGCGGGGGGGCAAGAGACCCAGTACTTC.

This chain connects TRBV4-1 to TRBJ2-7; a possible D gene is TRBD1 (6 bases). The CDR3 totals 13 residues. The germline CDR1 and CDR2 sequences are MGHRA and YSYEKL. The V and J ends lost 4 bases and 7 bases respectively, with 14 bases between them. The chain's CDR3 is CASSLGVQGEQYF. In DNA, the CDR3 is TGCGCCAGCAGCCTGGGGGTCCAGGGGGAGCAGTACTTC.

The DNA of the CDR3 is TGTGCCAGCAGCCCGGGCCTGGGCGGGGGGCAAGAGACCCAGTACTTC. Translated: CASSPGLGGGQETQYF. This chain joins TRBV7-8 and TRBJ2-5, with TRBD2 identical over 8 bases. Per germline, CDR1 SGHVS and CDR2 FQNEAQ. The CDR3 is 16 residues long. V lost 5 bases and J lost 2; bases outside the gene matches: 10.

The DNA of the CDR3 is TGTGCCAGCAGCCCGGGGACGGATACTAATGAAAAACTGTTTTTT. It encodes CASSPGTDTNEKLFF. V gene TRBV7-9 combines with J gene TRBJ1-4; D perhaps matches TRBD1 (5 bases). Germline CDR1 is SEHNR and CDR2 is FQNEAQ (reference sequence). The CDR3 is 15 residues long. V dropped 5 bases and J dropped 2 bases, with 12 bases sitting between them.

This clone was counted a few times. The rearrangement links TRBV4-1 to TRBJ2-5; D call uncertain. The CDR3 has 14 amino acids. Germline V lookup: CDR1 MGHRA, CDR2 YSYEKL. V lost 0 bases and J lost 4, with 9 bases in between. CDR3 in amino acids: CASSQEWPGETQYF. The CDR3 region has the DNA TGCGCCAGCAGCCAAGAGTGGCCAGGAGAGACCCAGTACTTC.

This rearrangement joins TRBV6-5 to TRBJ2-7; D gene ambiguous. Per the germline V gene, CDR1 is MNHEY and CDR2 is SVGAGI. The CDR3 has 13 residues. V lost 2 bases and J lost 6, with 11 bases in between. The CDR3 coding sequence is TGTGCCAGCAGTTACGTAGGGTTCGGCGAGCAGTACTTC. Protein: CASSYVGFGEQYF.

This chain joins TRBV4-1 and TRBJ2-1; D possibly matches TRBD1 or TRBD2 (5 bases each). V was shortened by 6 bases and J by 0 bases, with 15 bases between the two germline ends. This CDR3 comprises 16 residues. The germline CDR1 and CDR2 sequences are MGHRA and YSYEKL. CDR3 bases: TGCGCCAGCAGGGAAGGGACGCAATCCTCCTACAATGAGCAGTTCTTC. Amino acid sequence: CASREGTQSSYNEQFF.

The chain uses TRBV19 and TRBJ2-7; D ambiguous. There are 13 residues in the CDR3. The germline V gene has CDR1 LNHDA and CDR2 SQIVND (reference sequence). V was shortened by 1 base and J by 5 bases, with 9 bases between the two germline ends. As DNA, the CDR3 is TGTGCCAGTAGTATAGCGGACGGAGACGAGCAGTACTTC. As protein: CASSIADGDEQYF.

This chain uses TRBV13 with TRBJ1-4; D is uncertain. The CDR3 loop spans 15 amino acids. Trimming removed 4 bases from V and 0 bases from J, with 9 bases in between. CDR1 and CDR2 (germline): PRHDT, FYEKMQ (reference sequence). CDR3 DNA sequence: TGTGCCAGCAGCTCCCACAGAGCAACTAATGAAAAACTGTTTTTT. Residues: CASSSHRATNEKLFF.

The chain employs TRBV4-1 and TRBJ1-2; 7 nucleotides match TRBD1. CDR3 length equals 16 residues. The trim removed 1 base at V and 3 bases at J, leaving 8 bases unmatched. The V gene's germline CDR1 is MGHRA and CDR2 YSYEKL. CDR3 in amino acids: CASSQAETGSDYGYTF. Here the CDR3 DNA reads TGCGCCAGCAGCCAAGCCGAGACAGGGTCGGACTATGGCTACACCTTC.

This clone was recorded once. The rearrangement links TRBV7-8 to TRBJ2-1; TRBD1 matches at 9 bases. CDR3 size: 14 residues. J gave up 8 bases and V 4 bases, and 6 bases lay outside the gene matches. Germline V gene data show CDR1 as SGHVS and CDR2 as FQNEAQ. CDR3 sequence: CASSSWTGDDEQFF. Here the CDR3 DNA reads TGTGCCAGCAGCTCCTGGACAGGGGACGATGAGCAGTTCTTC.

This chain links TRBV11-2 with TRBJ1-2; tentatively, D is TRBD1 (5 bases). The CDR3 has 16 residues. Trimming pared 2 bases from V and 0 bases from J, leaving 13 bases between. Germline CDR1 SGHAT, CDR2 FQNNGV. CDR3 nucleotide sequence: TGTGCCAGCAGCTTATTGTTAGGGACTGCTAACTATGGCTACACCTTC. Protein product: CASSLLLGTANYGYTF.

This clone was picked up one time. V is TRBV5-4 and J is TRBJ2-3; 7 bases align to TRBD2. The CDR3 runs to 15 residues. The V and J ends lost 0 bases and 4 bases, in that order; junction bases with no gene match: 5. In germline, CDR1 is SGHNT, CDR2 YYREEE (reference sequence). The CDR3 loop is CASSLETGGADTQYF. The CDR3 nucleotides are TGTGCCAGCAGCTTGGAGACGGGGGGAGCAGATACGCAGTATTTT.

This chain links TRBV29-1 with TRBJ1-1; 8 bases map to TRBD1. The CDR3 contains 13 residues. CDR1 is SQVTM and CDR2 is ANQGSEA in the germline V gene. V lost 2 bases, J lost 1 base, and 0 bases stayed unmatched. CDR3 in amino acids: CSVEQGANTEAFF. CDR3 bases: TGCAGCGTTGAACAGGGGGCGAACACTGAAGCTTTCTTT.

This sequence joins TRBV6-4 and TRBJ1-5; no definite D call. The germline CDR1 and CDR2 sequences are MRHNA and SNTAGT. V was clipped by 7 bases and J by 2 bases, with 9 bases between them. The CDR3 is made up of 13 amino acids. The CDR3 DNA sequence: TGTGCCAGCAAGGAGGTTGGCAATCAGCCCCAGCATTTT. Translated: CASKEVGNQPQHF.

The rearrangement links TRBV19 to TRBJ2-7; D is unclear. V was clipped by 6 bases and J by 5 bases, with 8 bases between them. This CDR3 region has 11 residues. Germline CDR1 reads LNHDA; CDR2 reads SQIVND (reference sequence). DNA for the CDR3: TGTGCCAGTAGGTACGGCGACGAGCAGTACTTC. Amino acids: CASRYGDEQYF.

This rearrangement joins TRBV7-8 to TRBJ2-7, with D tentatively TRBD2 (5 bases). The CDR3 consists of 13 residues. Per the germline V gene, CDR1 is SGHVS and CDR2 is FQNEAQ. The V end lost 8 bases, the J end lost 0 bases, and 11 bases lay between the germline ends. The CDR3 bases are TGTGCCAGCTGTGGACTGTACTCCTACGAGCAGTACTTC. It specifies CASCGLYSYEQYF.

The chain has TRBV7-2 and TRBJ2-7; a weak D match, TRBD1 (6 bases). Trimming removed 5 bases from V and 4 bases from J, with 12 bases in between. The CDR3 is made up of 13 amino acids. From germline, CDR1 is SGHTA and CDR2 FQGNSA. This CDR3 is CASSPGQLYEQYF. The CDR3 DNA reads TGTGCCAGCAGCCCCGGACAGCTTTACGAGCAGTACTTC.